This TCR beta chain was found in a study of T cells after posttransplantation cyclophosphamide. V trimming: 1 base; J trimming: 5 bases; junction bases outside the gene matches: 5. CDR1 is LGHNA, CDR2 YNFKEQ, per germline. The CDR3 contains 17 residues. Libraries were prepared by immunoSEQ multiplex PCR; TCRdb keeps only in-frame clonotypes and omits some of them. The table shows 45,000 to 60,000 clones, with 85% to 95% occurring only once. This chain connects TRBV4-2 to TRBJ2-2, with 12 nucleotides matching TRBD2. Sequenced material: PBMCs. This sequence originates from a woman in her forties or fifties in good health and a related stem cell transplant donor. The DNA of the CDR3 is TGTGCCAGCAGCCAAGGCGGACTAGCGGGATTAACCGGGGAGCTGTTTTTT. This translates into CASSQGGLAGLTGELFF.